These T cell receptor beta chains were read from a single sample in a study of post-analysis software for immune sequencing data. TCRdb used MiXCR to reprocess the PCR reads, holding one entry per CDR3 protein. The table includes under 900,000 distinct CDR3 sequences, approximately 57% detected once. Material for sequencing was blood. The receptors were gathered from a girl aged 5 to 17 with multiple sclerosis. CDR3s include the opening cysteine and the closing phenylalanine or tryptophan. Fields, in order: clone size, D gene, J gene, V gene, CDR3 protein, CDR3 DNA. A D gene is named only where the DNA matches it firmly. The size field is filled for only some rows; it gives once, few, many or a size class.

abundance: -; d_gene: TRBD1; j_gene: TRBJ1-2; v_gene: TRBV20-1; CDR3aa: CSARKTGNYGYTF; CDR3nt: TGCAGTGCTAGGAAGACAGGGAACTATGGCTACACCTTC
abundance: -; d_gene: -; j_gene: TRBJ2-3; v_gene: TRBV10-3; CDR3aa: CAITGTAKDTQYF; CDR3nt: TGTGCCATCACTGGGACCGCTAAAGATACGCAGTATTTT
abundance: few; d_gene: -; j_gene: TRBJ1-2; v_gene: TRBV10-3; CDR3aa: CAINPDSSSLGYTF; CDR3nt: TGTGCCATCAATCCAGACAGCTCGTCCCTTGGCTACACCTTC
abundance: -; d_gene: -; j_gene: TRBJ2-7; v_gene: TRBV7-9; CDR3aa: CASSLAQVTAEQYF; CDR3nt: TGTGCCAGCAGCTTAGCGCAGGTAACGGCCGAGCAGTACTTC
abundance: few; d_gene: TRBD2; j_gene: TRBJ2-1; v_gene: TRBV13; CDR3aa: CASSLLAGALYNEQFF; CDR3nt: TGTGCCAGCAGCTTATTAGCGGGGGCTCTCTACAATGAGCAGTTCTTC
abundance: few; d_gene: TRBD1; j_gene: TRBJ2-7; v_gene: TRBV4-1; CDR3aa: CASSQDAKRGPKYEQYF; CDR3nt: TGCGCCAGCAGCCAAGATGCCAAGAGGGGGCCTAAATACGAGCAGTACTTC
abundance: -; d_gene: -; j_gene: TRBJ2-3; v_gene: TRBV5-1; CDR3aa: CASSRRQVVRDTQYF; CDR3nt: TGCGCCAGCAGCCGTAGACAGGTGGTCAGAGATACGCAGTATTTT
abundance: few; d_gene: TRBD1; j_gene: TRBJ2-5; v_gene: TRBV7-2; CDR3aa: CASSRRDRPTETQYF; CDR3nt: TGTGCCAGCAGCCGCCGGGACAGACCGACGGAGACCCAGTACTTC
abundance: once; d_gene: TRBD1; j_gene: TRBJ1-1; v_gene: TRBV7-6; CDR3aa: CASSAIQGKNTEAFF; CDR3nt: TGTGCCAGCAGCGCTATACAGGGGAAGAACACTGAAGCTTTCTTT
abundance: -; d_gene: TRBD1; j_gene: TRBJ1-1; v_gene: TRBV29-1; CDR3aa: CSVSVGTAEAFF; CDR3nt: TGCAGCGTTAGTGTTGGGACAGCTGAAGCTTTCTTT
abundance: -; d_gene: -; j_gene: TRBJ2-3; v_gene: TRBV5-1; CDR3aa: CASSFLLDSSTDTQYF; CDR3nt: TGCGCCAGCAGCTTTTTACTAGATTCTAGCACAGATACGCAGTATTTT
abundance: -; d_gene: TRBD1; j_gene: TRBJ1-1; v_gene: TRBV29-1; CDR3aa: CSVLPAGGVRTEAFF; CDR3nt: TGCAGCGTGCTCCCTGCAGGGGGAGTGAGGACTGAAGCTTTCTTT
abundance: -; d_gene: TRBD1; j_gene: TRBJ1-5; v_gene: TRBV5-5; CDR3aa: CASSLEVDRGYQPQHF; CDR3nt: TGTGCCAGCAGCTTGGAGGTAGACAGGGGATATCAGCCCCAGCATTTT
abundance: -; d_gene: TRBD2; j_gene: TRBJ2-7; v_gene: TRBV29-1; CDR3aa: CSVEVRRGYGLAVGEAQYF; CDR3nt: TGCAGCGTTGAAGTTCGGCGGGGATACGGACTAGCGGTAGGGGAGGCCCAGTACTTC
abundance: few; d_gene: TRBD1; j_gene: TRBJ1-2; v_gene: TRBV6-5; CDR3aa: CASSVTGGDGYTF; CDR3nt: TGTGCCAGCAGTGTGACAGGGGGCGATGGCTACACCTTC
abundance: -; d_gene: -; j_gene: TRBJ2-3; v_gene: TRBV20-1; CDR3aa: CSAIRTHRGSTDTQYF; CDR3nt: TGCAGTGCTATTAGGACCCATCGAGGTTCGACAGATACGCAGTATTTT
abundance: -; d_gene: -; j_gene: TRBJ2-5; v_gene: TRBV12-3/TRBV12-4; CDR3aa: CASSLNRVEQYF; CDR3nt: TGTGCCAGCAGTTTAAACAGGGTGGAGCAGTACTTC
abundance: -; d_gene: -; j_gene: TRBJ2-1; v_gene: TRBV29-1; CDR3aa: CSAGTARNEQFF; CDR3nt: TGCAGCGCCGGGACCGCAAGGAATGAGCAGTTCTTC
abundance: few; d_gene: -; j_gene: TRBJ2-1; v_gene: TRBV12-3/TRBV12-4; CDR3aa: CASRRGLYNEQFF; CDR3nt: TGTGCCAGCAGGCGGGGGCTATACAATGAGCAGTTCTTC
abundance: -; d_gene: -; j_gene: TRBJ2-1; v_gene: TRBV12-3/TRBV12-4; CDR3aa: CASSFSTRSSYNEQFF; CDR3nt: TGTGCCAGCAGTTTTTCAACTCGGAGCTCCTACAATGAGCAGTTCTTC
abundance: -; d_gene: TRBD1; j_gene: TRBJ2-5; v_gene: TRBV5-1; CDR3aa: CASSLRDRAPETQYF; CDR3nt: TGCGCCAGCAGCTTGCGGGACAGGGCCCCAGAGACCCAGTACTTC
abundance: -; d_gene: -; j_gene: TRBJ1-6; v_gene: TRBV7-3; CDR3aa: CASSLGSGSPLHF; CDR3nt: TGTGCCAGCAGCTTAGGCTCGGGATCACCCCTCCACTTT
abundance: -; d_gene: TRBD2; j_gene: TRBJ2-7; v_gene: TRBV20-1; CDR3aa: CSASRTSEAEQYF; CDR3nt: TGCAGTGCTAGCCGGACTAGCGAGGCCGAGCAGTACTTC
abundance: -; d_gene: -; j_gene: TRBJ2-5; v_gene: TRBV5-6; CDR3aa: CASSLGPSQETQYF; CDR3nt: TGTGCCAGCAGCTTGGGGCCGAGCCAGGAGACCCAGTACTTC
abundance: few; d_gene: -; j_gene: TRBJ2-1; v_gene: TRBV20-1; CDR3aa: CSASGTSYNEQFF; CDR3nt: TGCAGTGCCTCAGGTACAAGCTACAATGAGCAGTTCTTC
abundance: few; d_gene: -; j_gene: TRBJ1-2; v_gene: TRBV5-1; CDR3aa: CASSLVQAANYGYTF; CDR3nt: TGCGCTAGCAGCTTGGTCCAGGCGGCTAACTATGGCTACACCTTC
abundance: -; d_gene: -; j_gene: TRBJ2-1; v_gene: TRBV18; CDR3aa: CASSPRQDYNEQFF; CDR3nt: TGTGCCAGCTCACCAAGACAGGACTACAATGAGCAGTTCTTC
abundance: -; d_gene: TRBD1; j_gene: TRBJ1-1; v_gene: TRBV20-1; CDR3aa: CSARSGQGDTEAFF; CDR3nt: TGCAGTGCTAGGAGCGGACAGGGGGACACTGAAGCTTTCTTT
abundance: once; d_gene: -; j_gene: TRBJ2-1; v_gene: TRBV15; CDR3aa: CATSRDRATDNEQFF; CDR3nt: TGTGCCACCAGCAGAGATCGAGCGACCGACAATGAGCAGTTCTTC
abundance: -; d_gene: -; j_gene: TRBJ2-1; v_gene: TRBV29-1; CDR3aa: CSVVFFERAYNEQFF; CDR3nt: TGCAGCGTTGTTTTTTTTGAGCGGGCCTACAATGAGCAGTTCTTC
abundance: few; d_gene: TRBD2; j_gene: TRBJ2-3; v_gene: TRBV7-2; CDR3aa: CASSLTSGGARDTQYF; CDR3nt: TGTGCCAGCAGCTTAACTAGCGGGGGGGCTAGAGATACGCAGTATTTT
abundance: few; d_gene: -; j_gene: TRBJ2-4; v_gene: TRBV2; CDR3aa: CALSRDLTSIQYF; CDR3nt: TGTGCCTTAAGCAGGGATCTAACAAGCATTCAGTACTTC
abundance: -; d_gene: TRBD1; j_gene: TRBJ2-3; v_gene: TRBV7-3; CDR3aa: CASSSGQGMDTQYF; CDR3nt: TGTGCCAGCAGCTCGGGACAGGGAATGGATACGCAGTATTTT
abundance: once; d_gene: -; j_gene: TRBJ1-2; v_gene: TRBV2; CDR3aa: CASSNYRVGYTF; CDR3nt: TGTGCCAGCAGTAACTACAGAGTTGGCTACACCTTC
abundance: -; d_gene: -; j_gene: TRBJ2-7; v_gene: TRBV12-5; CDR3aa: CASGLRDGSYEQYF; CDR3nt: TGTGCTAGTGGTTTACGGGACGGTTCCTACGAGCAGTACTTC
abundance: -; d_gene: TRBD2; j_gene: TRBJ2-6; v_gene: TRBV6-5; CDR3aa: CASSSLSGTGSGANVLTF; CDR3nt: TGTGCCAGCAGTTCTCTGAGCGGGACTGGCTCTGGGGCCAACGTCCTGACTTTC